This T cell receptor beta chain was retrieved from a study of radiotherapy plus CTLA-4 blockade in lung cancer. Study-level results: Clones of tumor-derived TCRs expanded in blood after radiotherapy plus ipilimumab.

This CDR3 spans 18 amino acids. Germline-derived CDR1 and CDR2 are SGHVS and FQNEAQ. Trimming took off 7 bases at V and 11 bases at J, with 35 bases between the two ends. Concerning this clone itself: The antigen is not known.

Some clones are missing from TCRdb's copy, which holds only in-frame ones; the method was immunoSEQ multiplex PCR. Here the sample spans 75,000 to 100,000 clones, about 91% being singletons. The chain couples TRBV7-8 to TRBJ1-1, with D tentatively TRBD1 (5 bases). Here the sequenced sample was peripheral blood, taken from a patient treated with radiotherapy plus ipilimumab. This sequence originates from a human donor with non-small cell lung cancer that progressed on radiotherapy plus ipilimumab. The CDR3 DNA sequence: TGTGCCAGCACCACTCGCCCCGGAGGCCTCGAGAGCACGCGACAGGCTTTCTTT. It specifies CASTTRPGGLESTRQAFF.